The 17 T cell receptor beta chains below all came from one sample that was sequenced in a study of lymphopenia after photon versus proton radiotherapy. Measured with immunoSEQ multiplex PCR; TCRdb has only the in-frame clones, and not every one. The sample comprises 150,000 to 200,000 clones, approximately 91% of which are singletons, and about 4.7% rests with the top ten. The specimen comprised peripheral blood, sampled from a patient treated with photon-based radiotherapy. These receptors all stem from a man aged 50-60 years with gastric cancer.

CDR3 amino acids: CASSGQQGALSTGELFF. The CDR3 bases are TGTGCCAGCAGCGGACAACAGGGGGCTCTCAGCACCGGGGAGCTGTTTTTT. The chain combines TRBV7-8 with TRBJ2-2, with TRBD1 matching 9 bases. Per the germline V gene, CDR1 is SGHVS and CDR2 is FQNEAQ. J gave up 4 bases and V 5 bases, and 11 bases lay outside the gene matches. The CDR3 consists of 17 residues.

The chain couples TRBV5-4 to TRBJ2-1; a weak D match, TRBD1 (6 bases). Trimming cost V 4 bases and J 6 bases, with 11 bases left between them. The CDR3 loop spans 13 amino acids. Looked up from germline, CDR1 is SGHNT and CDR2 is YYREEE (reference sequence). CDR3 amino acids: CASSQPTGNEQFF. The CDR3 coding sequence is TGTGCCAGCAGCCAACCGACAGGCAATGAGCAGTTCTTC.

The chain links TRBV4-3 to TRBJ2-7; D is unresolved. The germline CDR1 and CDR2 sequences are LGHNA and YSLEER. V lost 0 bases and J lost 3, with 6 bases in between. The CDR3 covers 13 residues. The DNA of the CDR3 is TGCGCCAGCAGCCAAGACTGGGGCTACGAGCAGTACTTC. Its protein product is CASSQDWGYEQYF.

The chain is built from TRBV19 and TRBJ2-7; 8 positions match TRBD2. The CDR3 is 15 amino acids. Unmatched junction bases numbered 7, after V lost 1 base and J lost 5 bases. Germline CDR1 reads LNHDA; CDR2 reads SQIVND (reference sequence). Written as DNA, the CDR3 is TGTGCCAGTAGTATAGGGGGACTAGGGCCCGACGAGCAGTACTTC. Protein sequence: CASSIGGLGPDEQYF.

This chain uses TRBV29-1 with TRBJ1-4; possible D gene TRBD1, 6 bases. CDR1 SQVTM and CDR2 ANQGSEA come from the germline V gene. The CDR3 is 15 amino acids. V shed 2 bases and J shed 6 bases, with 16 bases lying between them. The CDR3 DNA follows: TGCAGCGTTGAAAGGGTCGGGGCAGGGGATGAAAAACTGTTTTTT. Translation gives CSVERVGAGDEKLFF.

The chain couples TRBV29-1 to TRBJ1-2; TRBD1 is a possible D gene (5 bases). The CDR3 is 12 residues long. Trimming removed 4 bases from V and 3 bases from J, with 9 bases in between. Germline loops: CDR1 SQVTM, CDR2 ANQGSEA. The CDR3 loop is CSVVRGDYGYTF. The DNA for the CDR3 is TGCAGCGTTGTGAGGGGAGACTATGGCTACACCTTC.

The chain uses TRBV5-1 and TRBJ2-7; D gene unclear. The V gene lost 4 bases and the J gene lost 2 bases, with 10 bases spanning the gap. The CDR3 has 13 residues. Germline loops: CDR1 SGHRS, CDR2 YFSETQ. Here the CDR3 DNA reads TGCGCCAGCAGCGCTGGATCGGCCTACGAGCAGTACTTC. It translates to CASSAGSAYEQYF.

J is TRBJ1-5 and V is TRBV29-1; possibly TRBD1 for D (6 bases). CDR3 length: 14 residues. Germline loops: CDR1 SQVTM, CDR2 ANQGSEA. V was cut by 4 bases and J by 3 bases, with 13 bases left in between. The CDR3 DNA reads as TGCAGCGTTGTGGGCCAGGGGCCCAATCAGCCCCAGCATTTT. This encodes CSVVGQGPNQPQHF. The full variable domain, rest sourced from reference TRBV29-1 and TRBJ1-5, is SAVISQKPSRDICQRGTSLTIQCQVDSQVTMMFWYRQQPGQSLTLIATANQGSEATYESGFVIDKFPISRPNLTFSTLTVSNMSPEDSSIYLCSVVGQGPNQPQHFGDGTRLSIL.

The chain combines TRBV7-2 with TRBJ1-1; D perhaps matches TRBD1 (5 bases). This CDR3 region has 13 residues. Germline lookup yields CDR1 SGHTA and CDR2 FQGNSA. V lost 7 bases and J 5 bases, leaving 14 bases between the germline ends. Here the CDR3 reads CASTRTGRTEAFF. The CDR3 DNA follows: TGTGCCAGCACCCGGACGGGGCGGACTGAAGCTTTCTTT.

The CDR3 coding sequence is TGTGCCACCTCACGGGGGGAAGAGACCCAGTACTTC. This translates into CATSRGEETQYF. This rearrangement joins TRBV6-5 to TRBJ2-5, with TRBD2 matching over 7 bases. After removal of 10 bases from V and 3 bases from J, the junction contained 5 bases not matched to a gene. Germline CDR1 and CDR2: MNHEY and SVGAGI. The CDR3 contains 12 residues.

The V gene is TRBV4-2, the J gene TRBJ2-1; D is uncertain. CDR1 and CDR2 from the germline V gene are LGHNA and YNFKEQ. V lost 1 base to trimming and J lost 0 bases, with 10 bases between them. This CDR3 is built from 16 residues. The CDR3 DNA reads TGTGCCAGCAGCCAAGGGCGCGCAAGCTCCTACAATGAGCAGTTCTTC. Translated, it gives CASSQGRASSYNEQFF.

CDR3 residues: CASSSPGTPSYEQYF. CDR3 nucleotides: TGTGCCAGCAGTTCCCCCGGGACACCCTCCTACGAGCAGTACTTC. The chain links TRBV27 to TRBJ2-7; a weak D match, TRBD1 (6 bases). Germline V gene data show CDR1 as MNHEY and CDR2 as SMNVEV (reference sequence). Deletions cut 4 bases from V and 0 bases from J, with 13 bases between. This CDR3 is built from 15 residues.

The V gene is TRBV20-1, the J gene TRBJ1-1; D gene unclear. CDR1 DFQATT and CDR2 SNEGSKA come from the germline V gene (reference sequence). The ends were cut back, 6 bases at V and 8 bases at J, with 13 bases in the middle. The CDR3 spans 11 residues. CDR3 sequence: CSAFGPAEAFF. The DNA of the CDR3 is TGCAGTGCCTTCGGGCCAGCCGAAGCTTTCTTT.

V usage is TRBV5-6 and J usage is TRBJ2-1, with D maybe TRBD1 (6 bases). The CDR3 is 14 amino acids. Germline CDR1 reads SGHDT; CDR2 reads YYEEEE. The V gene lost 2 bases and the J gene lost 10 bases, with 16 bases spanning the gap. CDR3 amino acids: CASSLTGYRSEQFF. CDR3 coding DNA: TGTGCCAGCAGCTTAACAGGGTACCGGTCGGAGCAGTTCTTC.

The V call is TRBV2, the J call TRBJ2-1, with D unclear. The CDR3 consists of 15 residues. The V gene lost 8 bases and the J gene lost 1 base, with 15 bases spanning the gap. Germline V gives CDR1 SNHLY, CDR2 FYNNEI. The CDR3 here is CASVPLVTSYNEQFF. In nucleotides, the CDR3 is TGTGCCAGCGTCCCCTTGGTTACGTCCTACAATGAGCAGTTCTTC.

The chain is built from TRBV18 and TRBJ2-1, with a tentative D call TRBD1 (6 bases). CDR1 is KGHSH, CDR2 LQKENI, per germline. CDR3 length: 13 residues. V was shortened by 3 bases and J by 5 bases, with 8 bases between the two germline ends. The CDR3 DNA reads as TGTGCCAGCTCACCTCGGGACAACAATGAGCAGTTCTTC. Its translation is CASSPRDNNEQFF.

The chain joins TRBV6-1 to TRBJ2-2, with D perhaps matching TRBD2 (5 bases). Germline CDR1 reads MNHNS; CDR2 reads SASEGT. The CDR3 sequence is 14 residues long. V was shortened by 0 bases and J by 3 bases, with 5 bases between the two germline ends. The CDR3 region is CASSEAGDTGELFF. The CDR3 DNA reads TGTGCCAGCAGTGAAGCGGGAGACACCGGGGAGCTGTTTTTT.